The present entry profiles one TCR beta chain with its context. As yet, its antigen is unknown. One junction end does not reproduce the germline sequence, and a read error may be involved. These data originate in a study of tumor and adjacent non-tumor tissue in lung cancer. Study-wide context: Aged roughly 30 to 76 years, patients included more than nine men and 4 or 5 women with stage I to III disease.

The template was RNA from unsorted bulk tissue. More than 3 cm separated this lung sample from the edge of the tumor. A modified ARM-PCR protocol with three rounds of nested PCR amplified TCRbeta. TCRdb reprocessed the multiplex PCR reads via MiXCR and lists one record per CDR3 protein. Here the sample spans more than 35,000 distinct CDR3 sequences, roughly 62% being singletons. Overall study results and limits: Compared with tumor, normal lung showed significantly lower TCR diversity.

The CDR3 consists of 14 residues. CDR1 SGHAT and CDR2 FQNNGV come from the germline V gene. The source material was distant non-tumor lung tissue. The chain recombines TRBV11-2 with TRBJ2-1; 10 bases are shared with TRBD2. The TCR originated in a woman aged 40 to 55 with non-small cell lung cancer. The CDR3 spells CASSRTSGNSEQLF. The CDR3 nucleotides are TGTGCCAGCAGCCGGACTAGCGGAAACAGTGAGCAGCTCTTC.